A selection of T cell receptor beta chains follows, all from one sample in a study of cytomegalovirus exposure and HLA in healthy donors. Assay used: immunoSEQ multiplex PCR; TCRdb lists only in-frame clones, some missing. The table records around 92,000 clones, about four fifths of them present only once. Sequences were obtained from PBMCs. Source of these receptors: a human donor in good health. CDR3s include the opening cysteine and the closing phenylalanine or tryptophan. The D gene is left open where the match is weak. The size field is filled for only some rows; it gives once, few, many or a size class.

j_call d_call v_call clone_size cdr3_nt cdr3_aa
TRBJ2-2 - TRBV4-2 - TGTGCCAGCAGCCAAAAAGGGGGGGGAAACACCGGGGAGCTGTTTTTT CASSQKGGGNTGELFF
TRBJ1-5 - TRBV19 - TGTGCCAGTAGTATTCGGGGGGCAGGTCAGCCCCAGCATTTT CASSIRGAGQPQHF
TRBJ2-7 TRBD1 TRBV5-6 - TGTGCCAGCAGCTTGGGTCAGGGGGCGATTACGACCTACGAGCAGTACTTC CASSLGQGAITTYEQYF
TRBJ2-7 - TRBV9 - TGTGCCAGCAGCCCCACAGGTGCGTACGAGCAGTACTTC CASSPTGAYEQYF
TRBJ2-2 TRBD1 TRBV7-6 - TGTGCCAGCAGCTTCCAACAGGGGTACCCCGGGGAGCTGTTTTTT CASSFQQGYPGELFF
TRBJ1-1 - TRBV2 few TGTGCCAGCAGTGATTTCCAGAACACTGAAGCTTTCTTT CASSDFQNTEAFF
TRBJ2-3 - TRBV5-1 - TGCGCCAGCAGCTTGGAGGCTAGTAACACAGATACGCAGTATTTT CASSLEASNTDTQYF
TRBJ2-1 TRBD1 TRBV11-1 - TGTGCCAGCAGCCCCCGACAGGGGGGACTCTACAATGAGCAGTTCTTC CASSPRQGGLYNEQFF
TRBJ2-2 - TRBV2 - TGTGCCAGCAGGGGAGACGGGACAAACACCGGGGAGCTGTTTTTT CASRGDGTNTGELFF
TRBJ2-1 TRBD2 TRBV19 - TGTGCCAGTAACCCTAGCGGGGTGTACAATGAGCAGTTCTTC CASNPSGVYNEQFF
TRBJ2-5 - TRBV7-9 few TGTGCCAGCAGCTTAGGGTTGCAGGGAAAGGGAGAGACCCAGTACTTC CASSLGLQGKGETQYF
TRBJ2-7 - TRBV6-5 - TGTGCCGGGAGCCGGGGCCCTGCGGGGGAGCAGTACTTC CAGSRGPAGEQYF
TRBJ1-2 - TRBV5-1 few TGCGCCAGCAGCTCGGGGCAGGGGTTTGGCTACACCTTC CASSSGQGFGYTF
TRBJ2-3 TRBD2 TRBV7-2 - TGTGCCAGCAGCTTATCGGCCAGGGCTAGCGGATTCACAGATACGCAGTATTTT CASSLSARASGFTDTQYF
TRBJ2-5 TRBD1 TRBV7-9 - TGTGCCAGCAGCTCGGGACAGCAAGAGACCCAGTACTTC CASSSGQQETQYF
TRBJ1-1 - TRBV7-9 - TGTGCCAGCAGCGTCCTCCCTGAAGCTTTCTTT CASSVLPEAFF